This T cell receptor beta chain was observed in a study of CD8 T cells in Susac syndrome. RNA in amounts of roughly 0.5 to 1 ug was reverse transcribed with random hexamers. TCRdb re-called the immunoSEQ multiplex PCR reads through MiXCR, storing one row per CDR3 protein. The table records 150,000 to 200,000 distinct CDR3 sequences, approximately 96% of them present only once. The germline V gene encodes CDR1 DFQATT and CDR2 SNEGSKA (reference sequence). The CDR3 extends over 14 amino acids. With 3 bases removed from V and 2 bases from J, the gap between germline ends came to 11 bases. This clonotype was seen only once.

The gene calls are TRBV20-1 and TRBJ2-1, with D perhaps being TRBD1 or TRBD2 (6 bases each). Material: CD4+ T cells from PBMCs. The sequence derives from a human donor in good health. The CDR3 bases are TGCAGTGCTAGCGGGGGCAGCACCTACAATGAGCAGTTCTTC. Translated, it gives CSASGGSTYNEQFF.